This T cell receptor (beta chain) was captured in a study of blood T cell repertoires in COVID-19. Study as a whole: Acute-phase and convalescent COVID-19 samples originated in the United States, Italy and Spain.

The CDR3 sequence is 17 residues long. Germline loops: CDR1 LNHNV, CDR2 YYDKDF (reference sequence). Trimming at V came to 0 bases and at J to 2 bases, leaving 5 bases not matched to a gene. In the authors' methods: Amplified reference gene primers provided the basis for estimating nucleated cell counts. The table came from immunoSEQ multiplex PCR; TCRdb's copy has only in-frame clones and leaves some out. V, J and clone size reflect that table, while D and trimming were determined from the DNA. The table has about 59,000 clones, about 72% seen once. The chain couples TRBV15 to TRBJ2-5; 11 nucleotides match TRBD1. The sequencing sample was made of peripheral blood. This clonotype originated in an elderly man with acute or convalescent COVID-19. The CDR3 sequence: CATSRDRTGGRQETQYF. The CDR3 bases are TGTGCCACCAGCAGAGATAGGACAGGGGGCCGGCAAGAGACCCAGTACTTC.